The TCR beta chain described here comes from a study of CD8 T cells in ankylosing spondylitis. MiXCR, applied by TCRdb to the 5' RACE reads, yields one record per CDR3 protein. This table has 150,000 to 250,000 distinct CDR3 sequences, 9.5% to 15% appearing once. This clonotype showed up just a few times. Losses at the gene ends were 2 bases for V and 2 bases for J; bases not matched to a gene: 3. Germline CDR1 is SQVTM and CDR2 is ANQGSEA. This CDR3 region has 13 residues. This clonotype was sampled from a male donor with ankylosing spondylitis or in good health (not recorded which). J is TRBJ2-7 and V is TRBV29-1; 7 bases align to TRBD2. Sequencing input: blood, either unsorted or a sorted T cell fraction (not recorded which). The CDR3 sequence: CSVEREDTYEQYF. The CDR3 bases are TGCAGCGTTGAACGGGAGGATACCTACGAGCAGTACTTC.